Ten or more counts support the clone carrying this T cell receptor (beta chain). Its cognate antigen is unknown. The CDR3 runs 14 residues. Germline CDR1 MDHEN, CDR2 SYDVKM. Trimming took 1 base from V and 7 from J, leaving 11 bases between them. This entry belongs to a study of neurological immune-mediated disorders. TCRdb used MiXCR to reprocess the 5' RACE reads, holding one entry per CDR3 protein. The table includes about 25,000 distinct CDR3 sequences, around an eighth detected once. Study outcomes and limitations: No expanded-clone CDR3 amino acid sequence recurred across subjects, suggesting private TCR-beta repertoires.

Sequences were obtained from PBMCs. This receptor was identified in a woman aged 40 to 50 with HTLV-1-associated myelopathy (HAM/TSP). The chain couples TRBV28 to TRBJ1-5, with D tentatively TRBD1 (5 bases). CDR3 in amino acids: CASSLLGVWQPQHF. The DNA of the CDR3 is TGTGCCAGCAGTTTATTGGGGGTTTGGCAGCCCCAGCATTTT.